The T cell receptor beta chain described here comes from a study of blood T cell repertoires in COVID-19. Study details: T cells, B-cell-depleted T cells, or PBMCs supplied cDNA or gDNA.

This CDR3 region has 13 residues. CDR1 and CDR2 (germline): SGDLS, YYNGEE. The V and J ends lost 4 bases and 1 base respectively, with 8 bases between them. Authors' methods: From reference gene primer amplification, estimates of nucleated cell counts were derived. Sequencing used immunoSEQ multiplex PCR; TCRdb keeps in-frame clones, though not all of them. D and trimming come from the DNA, and the V and J calls and clone size come from that table. The table includes roughly 150,000 clones, roughly 82% detected once. The sequence came from a woman in her fifties or sixties with acute or convalescent COVID-19. The V gene is TRBV9, the J gene TRBJ1-2; D is uncertain. Sequencing input: peripheral blood. In DNA, the CDR3 is TGTGCCAGCAGCAAACCGGGTAACTATGGCTACACCTTC. Translating it yields CASSKPGNYGYTF. Drawing the rest from reference TRBV9 and TRBJ1-2, the complete variable domain is DSGVTQTPKHLITATGQRVTLRCSPRSGDLSVYWYQQSLDQGLQFLIQYYNGEERAKGNILERFSAQQFPDLHSELNLSSLELGDSALYFCASSKPGNYGYTFGSGTRLTVV.